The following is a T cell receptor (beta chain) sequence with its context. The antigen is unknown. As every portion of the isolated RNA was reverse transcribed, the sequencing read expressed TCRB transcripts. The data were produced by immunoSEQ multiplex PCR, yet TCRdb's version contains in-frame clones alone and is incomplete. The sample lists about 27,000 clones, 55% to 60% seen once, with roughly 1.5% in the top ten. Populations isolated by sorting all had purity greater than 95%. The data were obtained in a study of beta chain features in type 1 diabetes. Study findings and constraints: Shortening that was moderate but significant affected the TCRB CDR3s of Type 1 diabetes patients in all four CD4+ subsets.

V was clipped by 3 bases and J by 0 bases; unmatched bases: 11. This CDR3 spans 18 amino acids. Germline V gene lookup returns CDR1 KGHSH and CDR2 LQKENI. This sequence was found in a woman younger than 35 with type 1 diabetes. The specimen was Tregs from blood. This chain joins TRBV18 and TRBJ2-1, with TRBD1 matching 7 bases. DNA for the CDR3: TGTGCCAGCTCACCGCAGACCGGGACAGCGAGCTCCTACAATGAGCAGTTCTTC. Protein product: CASSPQTGTASSYNEQFF.